This T cell receptor beta chain is drawn from a study of Graves' ophthalmopathy and Graves' hyperthyroidism. Whole-study context: Stable hyperthyroidism meant no ophthalmopathy within 18 months of follow-up.

People with hyperthyroidism were aged 18 to 65 and newly diagnosed, under 2 months' duration. Orbital computed tomography and thyroid ultrasound, along with TRAb, serum thyroxine and clinical symptoms, underpinned diagnosis. Amplification from RNA transcripts yielded the TCR beta CDR3 regions. HTBI-primed first-round RT-PCR preceded second-round multiplex PCR. TCRdb ran MiXCR on the multiplex PCR reads and lists one entry per CDR3 protein. Among over a million distinct CDR3 sequences, roughly two fifths were seen once, and the ten largest hold 8.5% to 14%. CDR3 length equals 14 residues. With 6 bases removed from V and 1 base from J, the gap between germline ends came to 14 bases. CDR1 is SGHRS and CDR2 is YFSETQ in the germline V gene. This clonotype was recorded a few times.

The sequenced material came from peripheral blood or thyroid tissue (not recorded which). The clonotype was recovered from an adult man with Graves' hyperthyroidism. The chain uses TRBV5-1 and TRBJ2-7; unclear D gene. For the CDR3, the DNA is TGCGCCAGCAACACCGGGTCTTATTCCTACGAGCAGTACTTC. Translation gives CASNTGSYSYEQYF.